This T cell receptor (beta chain) was profiled in a study of neurological immune-mediated disorders. Only a few counts were recorded for this clonotype. No antigen is known for it. Given a much more abundant clone one base away, this may be a read error. Study outcomes and limitations: The most TCR clonal expansion was seen in HTLV-1-associated myelopathy, whereas the least was seen in multiple sclerosis, below the level in healthy controls.

Germline V gene sequence: CDR1 SGHTA, CDR2 FQGNSA. The CDR3 has 14 amino acids. The cDNA was synthesized by 5'RACE incorporating 10-nucleotide random UMIs. TCRdb fed the 5' RACE reads into MiXCR, producing one record per CDR3 protein. Of 90,000 to 150,000 distinct CDR3 sequences in the sample, 3% to 3.5% are singletons; the top ten hold 1% to 1.5%. The chain has TRBV7-2 and TRBJ1-5; a weak D match, TRBD1 (6 bases). Sequences were obtained from PBMCs. The clonotype originates from a woman younger than 45 with multiple sclerosis. The CDR3 spells CASSAGTPRQPQNF. Here the CDR3 DNA reads TGTGCCAGCAGCGCCGGGACACCTAGGCAGCCCCAGAATTTT.